The next 21 T cell receptor beta chains were all read from a single sample in a study of T cell responses to AZD1222 COVID-19 vaccine. The protocol was immunoSEQ multiplex PCR, while the TCRdb copy is restricted to in-frame clones and leaves out a portion. The sample has tens of thousands of clones, around 88% seen once. The specimen was peripheral blood, collected 28 days after the second AZD1222 dose. The origin of the receptors is an adult who received the AZD1222 COVID-19 vaccine.

The chain joins TRBV7-6 to TRBJ2-3; possibly TRBD2 for D (5 bases). V shed 4 bases and J shed 0 bases, with 8 bases lying between them. CDR3 size: 14 residues. Germline lookup yields CDR1 SGHVS and CDR2 FNYEAQ. The CDR3 DNA reads TGTGCCAGCAGCTCAGGACTTAGCACAGATACGCAGTATTTT. Translation: CASSSGLSTDTQYF.

This clone was recorded once. V usage is TRBV4-1 and J usage is TRBJ1-1; 8 nucleotides line up with TRBD1. This CDR3 contains 13 residues. Germline-derived CDR1 and CDR2 are MGHRA and YSYEKL. With 1 base clipped from V and 13 bases from J, the junction kept 8 bases outside the gene matches. CDR3 nucleotide sequence: TGCGCCAGCAGCCAAGTTAATGGACAGGGATATTTCTTT. As protein: CASSQVNGQGYFF.

The chain joins TRBV12-5 to TRBJ2-1; possibly TRBD1 for D (7 bases). V was trimmed by 1 base and J by 12 bases, leaving 16 bases between them. In germline, CDR1 is LGHNT, CDR2 FRNRAP. The CDR3 has 14 residues. The CDR3 coding sequence is TGTGCTAGTGGTTTGGAGGCAGGGGGAGGTAGGCAGTTCTTC. Translating it yields CASGLEAGGGRQFF. Based on the CDR3 plus reference TRBV12-5 and TRBJ2-1, the full variable domain is DARVTQTPRHKVTEMGQEVTMRCQPILGHNTVFWYRQTMMQGLELLAYFRNRAPLDDSGMPKDRFSAEMPDATLATLKIQPSEPRDSAVYFCASGLEAGGGRQFFGPGTRLTVL.

This sequence joins TRBV28 and TRBJ1-1; D ambiguous. The CDR3 runs 12 residues. V lost 2 bases and J lost 5, with 6 bases in between. Germline CDR1 is MDHEN and CDR2 is SYDVKM. CDR3 coding DNA: TGTGCCAGCAGTTTAAGGAGGACTGAAGCTTTCTTT. Its protein is CASSLRRTEAFF.

The chain carries TRBV9 and TRBJ2-3, with a weak D call TRBD2 (5 bases). V gave up 6 bases and J gave up 0 bases, with 11 bases separating them. Germline values: CDR1 SGDLS, CDR2 YYNGEE. The CDR3 is 14 residues long. This CDR3 is CASTQSGSTDTQYF. DNA of the CDR3: TGTGCCAGCACCCAAAGCGGTAGCACAGATACGCAGTATTTT.

The chain carries TRBV6-2 or TRBV6-3 and TRBJ2-1, with 8 bases aligning to TRBD2. The V segment lost 0 bases and the J segment 6 bases; nucleotides outside the gene matches: 10. This CDR3 spans 17 amino acids. The germline V gene encodes CDR1 MNHEY and CDR2 SVGEGT. CDR3 nucleotide sequence: TGTGCCAGCAGTTACTCCACTCGCGGGGGGTCGGGCAATGAGCAGTTCTTC. As protein: CASSYSTRGGSGNEQFF.

The CDR3 reads CASSLPGGLTEAFF. CDR3 DNA: TGCGCCAGCAGCTTGCCAGGGGGCTTAACTGAAGCTTTCTTT. This chain connects TRBV5-1 to TRBJ1-1; 8 nucleotides agree with TRBD1. The junction had 4 bases not matched to a gene; V was cut back by 1 base and J by 5 bases. CDR1 and CDR2 from the germline V gene are SGHRS and YFSETQ. This CDR3 region has 14 residues.

V is TRBV4-2 and J is TRBJ1-5; D is uncertain. The CDR3 is 15 residues long. Germline lookup yields CDR1 LGHNA and CDR2 YNFKEQ. Trimming shortened V by 1 base and J by 0 bases, and 7 bases separated the two germline ends. The chain's CDR3 is CASSQGTVSNQPQHF. For the CDR3, the DNA is TGTGCCAGCAGCCAAGGGACGGTTAGCAATCAGCCCCAGCATTTT.

The chain employs TRBV9 and TRBJ1-1; unclear D gene. V lost 0 bases to trimming and J lost 1 base, with 7 bases between them. CDR1 SGDLS and CDR2 YYNGEE come from the germline V gene. This CDR3 is built from 14 residues. CDR3 amino acids: CASSVGPTNTEAFF. CDR3 nucleotide sequence: TGTGCCAGCAGCGTAGGTCCTACGAACACTGAAGCTTTCTTT.

The genes are TRBV6-6 and TRBJ1-1; 8 bases agree with TRBD1. CDR1 and CDR2 from the germline V gene are MNHNY and SVGAGI (reference sequence). Trimming at V came to 2 bases and at J to 1 base, leaving 6 bases not matched to a gene. This CDR3 is built from 16 residues. The CDR3 loop reads CASSYRQGAGNTEAFF. The CDR3 DNA follows: TGTGCCAGCAGTTACCGGCAGGGGGCAGGGAACACTGAAGCTTTCTTT.

The genes are TRBV27 and TRBJ1-2; 11 nucleotides line up with TRBD1. The length of the CDR3 is 15 residues. Germline V gene sequence: CDR1 MNHEY, CDR2 SMNVEV (reference sequence). Trimming at V came to 2 bases and at J to 8 bases, leaving 7 bases not matched to a gene. The CDR3 nucleotides are TGTGCCAGCAGTTTAAGGTGGGACAGGGGGGACGGCTACACCTTC. Translation: CASSLRWDRGDGYTF.

The chain recombines TRBV5-5 with TRBJ2-6; TRBD2 aligns across 10 bases. The CDR3 spans 18 residues. The germline gives CDR1 SGHKS, CDR2 YYEKEE (reference sequence). J lost 0 bases, V lost 6 bases, and 9 bases had no gene match. CDR3 nucleotide sequence: TGTGCCAGCACCCACCTAGCGGGGGAAGGCTCTGGGGCCAACGTCCTGACTTTC. Its protein product is CASTHLAGEGSGANVLTF.

V is TRBV18 and J is TRBJ1-4; 10 bases line up with TRBD1. This CDR3 region has 13 residues. J was trimmed by 6 bases and V by 8 bases; bases with no gene match: 3. CDR1 and CDR2 (germline): KGHSH, LQKENI. The CDR3 region is CASADRGDEKLFF. The CDR3 region has the DNA TGTGCCAGCGCGGACAGGGGGGATGAAAAACTGTTTTTT.

This clone was picked up a small number of times. The V and J genes are TRBV5-1 and TRBJ2-1, with D tentatively TRBD1 (6 bases). The CDR3 is made up of 16 amino acids. In germline, CDR1 is SGHRS, CDR2 YFSETQ. Trimming shortened V by 4 bases and J by 7 bases, and 21 bases separated the two germline ends. The CDR3 loop is CASSIRQVAGENEQFF. CDR3 in DNA: TGCGCCAGCAGCATCCGACAGGTCGCGGGTGAAAATGAGCAGTTCTTC.

The V call is TRBV3-1 (or the pseudogene TRBV3-2), the J call TRBJ2-1, with 8 bases lining up with TRBD2. The CDR3 is 18 amino acids. The V segment lost 2 bases and the J segment 2 bases; nucleotides outside the gene matches: 11. The germline CDR1 and CDR2 sequences are LGHDT and YNNKEL (reference sequence). This chain's CDR3 is CASSQPLGNGGAYNEQFF. The CDR3 DNA sequence: TGTGCCAGCAGCCAACCCCTGGGTAACGGGGGGGCCTACAATGAGCAGTTCTTC.

V gene TRBV20-1 combines with J gene TRBJ1-1; D is undetermined. Germline-derived CDR1 and CDR2 are DFQATT and SNEGSKA (reference sequence). The length of the CDR3 is 9 residues. Trimming cost V 7 bases and J 6 bases, with 6 bases left between them. DNA for the CDR3: TGCAGTGTCCCCCCTGAAGCTTTCTTT. It specifies CSVPPEAFF.

The chain links TRBV3-1 (or the pseudogene TRBV3-2) to TRBJ2-7; D unclear. V dropped 0 bases and J dropped 7 bases, with 7 bases sitting between them. Per germline, CDR1 LGHDT and CDR2 YNNKEL (reference sequence). The CDR3 totals 12 residues. CDR3 nucleotides: TGTGCCAGCAGCCAAGAGGGTCGGGAGCAGTACTTC. Translation gives CASSQEGREQYF.

There are a few counts of this clone. V gene TRBV5-1 combines with J gene TRBJ1-4; tentatively, D is TRBD1 (5 bases). This CDR3 spans 14 amino acids. V dropped 4 bases and J dropped 5 bases, with 12 bases sitting between them. Per the germline V gene, CDR1 is SGHRS and CDR2 is YFSETQ. This CDR3 is CASSPGTANEKLFF. As DNA, the CDR3 is TGCGCCAGCAGCCCCGGGACGGCAAATGAAAAACTGTTTTTT.

The genes are TRBV9 and TRBJ2-7; 9 positions match TRBD1. V trimming: 3 bases; J trimming: 3 bases; junction bases outside the gene matches: 4. CDR3 length: 14 residues. Per germline, CDR1 SGDLS and CDR2 YYNGEE. The CDR3 protein is CASSGSTGGYEQYF. The CDR3 DNA reads as TGTGCCAGCAGCGGGTCGACAGGGGGCTACGAGCAGTACTTC.

The chain is built from TRBV5-6 and TRBJ2-2; 8 positions agree with TRBD1. The length of the CDR3 is 17 residues. Trimming took 3 bases from V and 5 from J; bases not matched to a gene: 12. The germline V gene encodes CDR1 SGHDT and CDR2 YYEEEE. The CDR3 region is CASSSLGQGRRTGELFF. The DNA of the CDR3 is TGTGCCAGCAGCTCGCTAGGACAGGGAAGACGGACCGGGGAGCTGTTTTTT. The whole variable domain, remainder taken from reference TRBV5-6 and TRBJ2-2, is DAGVTQSPTHLIKTRGQQVTLRCSPKSGHDTVSWYQQALGQGPQFIFQYYEEEERQRGNFPDRFSGHQFPNYSSELNVNALLLGDSALYLCASSSLGQGRRTGELFFGEGSRLTVL.

Here the CDR3 reads CASSPAGLLAYEQYF. As DNA, the CDR3 is TGTGCCAGCAGCCCAGCCGGACTTCTAGCCTACGAGCAGTACTTC. The J gene is TRBJ2-7, the V gene TRBV7-2, with D possibly matching TRBD2 (5 bases). Trimming shortened V by 5 bases and J by 2 bases, and 16 bases separated the two germline ends. The CDR3 totals 15 residues. The germline gives CDR1 SGHTA, CDR2 FQGNSA.